This passage covers 6 T cell receptor beta chains from one sample sequenced in a study of blood T cell repertoires in COVID-19. TCRdb's table, derived via immunoSEQ multiplex PCR, lists solely in-frame clones and lacks some. Of fewer than 250,000 clones in the sample, roughly 83% were seen once. The specimen sequenced was peripheral blood. The receptors derive from a woman at least 80 years old with COVID-19, enrolled during active disease.

The V call is TRBV14, the J call TRBJ2-2; possible D gene TRBD1, 6 bases. Trimming pared 2 bases from V and 5 bases from J, leaving 6 bases between. The CDR3 runs 13 residues. Germline CDR1 SGHDN, CDR2 FVKESK. CDR3 loop: CASSQQGTGELFF. The CDR3 DNA reads TGTGCCAGCAGCCAACAGGGGACCGGGGAGCTGTTTTTT.

The chain couples TRBV3-1 (or the pseudogene TRBV3-2) to TRBJ2-2, with 8 bases matching TRBD1. The V gene's germline CDR1 is LGHDT and CDR2 YNNKEL (reference sequence). The CDR3 has 17 amino acids. V trimming: 3 bases; J trimming: 6 bases; junction bases outside the gene matches: 12. The chain's CDR3 is CASSQLSGGTKSGELFF. DNA for the CDR3: TGTGCCAGCAGCCAGCTGTCAGGGGGCACAAAGTCCGGGGAGCTGTTTTTT.

The rearrangement joins TRBV27 to TRBJ2-7; D not resolved. Germline loops: CDR1 MNHEY, CDR2 SMNVEV (reference sequence). V was clipped by 3 bases and J by 3 bases, with 3 bases between them. CDR3 length equals 11 residues. The CDR3 loop is CASSFVYEQYV. The CDR3 DNA reads as TGTGCCAGCAGTTTCGTCTACGAGCAGTACGTC.

Remarks on this clone: Other DNA sequences of this sample code for an identical CDR3. The chain couples TRBV5-1 to TRBJ2-3; 8 bases agree with TRBD1. V dropped 8 bases and J dropped 3; count of bases not matched to a gene: 5. Per the germline V gene, CDR1 is SGHRS and CDR2 is YFSETQ. The CDR3 sequence is 13 residues long. CDR3 protein: CASSGQGTDTQYF. The CDR3, as DNA: TGCGCCAGTTCAGGACAGGGAACAGATACGCAGTATTTT.

The chain joins TRBV18 to TRBJ2-7; D not resolved. V gave up 1 base and J gave up 0 bases, with 10 bases separating them. CDR1 KGHSH and CDR2 LQKENI come from the germline V gene. The CDR3 is 15 amino acids. The CDR3 protein is CASSPRGTFSYEQYF. CDR3 nucleotides: TGTGCCAGCTCACCACGTGGCACCTTCTCCTACGAGCAGTACTTC.

This clone came up once. The rearrangement links TRBV7-9 to TRBJ1-1; D may be TRBD1 (6 bases). The germline V gene encodes CDR1 SEHNR and CDR2 FQNEAQ (reference sequence). There are 15 residues in the CDR3. Between the trimmed V and J ends, which lost 5 bases and 4 bases, there was a span of 17 bases. As DNA, the CDR3 is TGTGCCAGCAGCCCACAGGGTCCCTTTCTCACTGAAGCTTTCTTT. It specifies CASSPQGPFLTEAFF.